One sample yielded the 20 T cell receptor beta chains listed below, sequenced in a study of human T cells and chemical hapten exposure. MiXCR, applied by TCRdb to the RACE reads, yields one record per CDR3 protein. The sample lists 74,000 or so distinct CDR3 sequences; about an eighth were seen once. Time point in this sample: patch test 1, 2 weeks after DPC sensitization. The treatment: therapeutic diphenylcyclopropenone sensitization with weekly scalp DPC. Here the sequenced sample was whole blood, taken in connection with sensitization to the hapten diphenylcyclopropenone (DPC). All receptors derive from a woman aged 60 to 75 with alopecia areata. Some clones in this sample may be carry-over from other donors' samples.

Ten or more counts support this clonotype. J is TRBJ1-6 and V is TRBV7-8; a weak D match, TRBD1 (6 bases). CDR1 and CDR2 from the germline V gene are SGHVS and FQNEAQ. V lost 4 bases and J lost 10, with 20 bases in between. This CDR3 has 16 residues. CDR3 sequence (DNA): TGTGCCAGCAGCTCCCGGGCTTGGGGGCGAGTGTCACCCCTCCACTTT. This sequence encodes CASSSRAWGRVSPLHF.

The chain joins TRBV7-2 to TRBJ2-7; D not resolved. The ends were cut back, 1 base at V and 6 bases at J, with 16 bases in the middle. The CDR3 has 15 amino acids. The germline CDR1 and CDR2 sequences are SGHTA and FQGNSA. The CDR3 DNA reads as TGTGCCAGCAGCTTAGTTATCTTCGGCACCTGCGAGCAGTACTTC. Protein: CASSLVIFGTCEQYF.

The rearrangement joins TRBV29-1 to TRBJ2-1; D unresolved. CDR3 length equals 12 residues. Looked up from germline, CDR1 is SQVTM and CDR2 is ANQGSEA. Between the trimmed V and J ends, which lost 3 bases and 12 bases, there was a span of 15 bases. The CDR3 nucleotides are TGCAGCGTTGACGTCTGGGGAAAGTCGCAGTTCTTC. Translation: CSVDVWGKSQFF.

This clonotype was picked up a small number of times. The CDR3 sequence is CASSQGDQPQHF. The CDR3 coding sequence is TGTGCCAGCAGCCAGGGGGATCAGCCCCAGCATTTT. This sequence joins TRBV3-1 and TRBJ1-5, with D possibly matching TRBD1 (5 bases). Trimming pared 3 bases from V and 5 bases from J, leaving 5 bases between. The CDR3 has 12 amino acids. Germline CDR1 and CDR2: LGHDT and YNNKEL (reference sequence).

This clonotype occurred many times. V is TRBV7-9 and J is TRBJ2-1, with D unresolved. V dropped 8 bases and J dropped 7 bases, with 21 bases sitting between them. Germline CDR1 and CDR2: SEHNR and FQNEAQ (reference sequence). This CDR3 contains 15 residues. Here the CDR3 reads CASFLQSGIINEQFF. The CDR3 DNA reads TGTGCCAGCTTCCTGCAATCAGGCATCATAAATGAGCAGTTCTTC. The full variable domain, its missing parts supplied by reference TRBV7-9 and TRBJ2-1, is DTGVSQNPRHKITKRGQNVTFRCDPISEHNRLYWYRQTLGQGPEFLTYFQNEAQLEKSRLLSDRFSAERPKGSFSTLEIQRTEQGDSAMYLCASFLQSGIINEQFFGPGTRLTVL.

This clonotype was picked up many times. The chain employs TRBV5-4 and TRBJ2-1, with D unclear. Germline CDR1 is SGHNT and CDR2 is YYREEE (reference sequence). V was pared by 7 bases and J by 0 bases, with 11 bases between. The CDR3 loop spans 14 amino acids. The chain's CDR3 is CASQVVGSYNEQFF. The CDR3 DNA reads TGTGCCAGCCAAGTCGTTGGCTCCTACAATGAGCAGTTCTTC.

This clonotype was recorded only once. The chain employs TRBV2 and TRBJ2-1, with D unclear. The CDR3 extends over 14 amino acids. Germline V CDR1 and CDR2: SNHLY, FYNNEI. V was shortened by 1 base and J by 5 bases, with 9 bases between the two germline ends. The CDR3 protein is CASSEDFNNNEQFF. As DNA, the CDR3 is TGTGCCAGCAGTGAAGATTTCAACAACAATGAGCAGTTCTTC. The whole variable domain, filled in from reference TRBV2 and TRBJ2-1, reads EPEVTQTPSHQVTQMGQEVILRCVPISNHLYFYWYRQILGQKVEFLVSFYNNEISEKSEIFDDQFSVERPDGSNFTLKIRSTKLEDSAMYFCASSEDFNNNEQFFGPGTRLTVL.

The chain employs TRBV7-2 and TRBJ2-1; D possibly matches TRBD1 or TRBD2 (6 bases each). This CDR3 has 18 residues. The germline V gene encodes CDR1 SGHTA and CDR2 FQGNSA. The V gene lost 8 bases and the J gene lost 2 bases, with 25 bases spanning the gap. The CDR3 DNA is TGTGCCAGCTCGGGCGTCTCTCTTCGGGGGCCGCCCTACAATGAGCAGTTCTTC. Translation gives CASSGVSLRGPPYNEQFF.

In this sample, this clonotype turned up many times. The rearrangement joins TRBV21-1 to TRBJ1-6; the DNA was not used to check the table's D call, TRBD1. TRBV21-1 is deemed a pseudogene. CDR3 size: 17 residues. For the CDR3, the DNA is TGTGCCAGCAGCAAAGAGACAGGGGGCCCTCGTAATTCACCCCTCCACTTT. Protein sequence: CASSKETGGPRNSPLHF.

The table lists this clonotype with many counts. This chain uses TRBV4-2 with TRBJ2-3, with 11 bases that match TRBD2. CDR1 is LGHNA, CDR2 YNFKEQ, per germline. J gave up 1 base and V 4 bases, and 4 bases lay outside the gene matches. The CDR3 runs to 16 residues. CDR3 coding DNA: TGTGCCAGCAGCCTACAGACTAGCGGGGGCACAGATACGCAGTATTTT. Protein sequence: CASSLQTSGGTDTQYF.

This clonotype was observed at least ten times. As DNA, the CDR3 is TGTGCCATCAGTGAACAGGGGGAGTGGGAGCAGTACTTC. This codes for CAISEQGEWEQYF. The chain carries TRBV10-3 and TRBJ2-7; 8 positions match TRBD1. Trimming took 3 bases from V and 7 from J; bases not matched to a gene: 5. The CDR3 loop spans 13 amino acids. Germline-derived CDR1 and CDR2 are ENHRY and SYGVKD.

CDR3 residues: CASSQGDRVQETQYF. The DNA for the CDR3 is TGTGCCAGCAGCCAAGGGGACAGGGTCCAAGAGACCCAGTACTTC. The V gene is TRBV3-1, the J gene TRBJ2-5, with TRBD1 matching 9 bases. V lost 1 base to trimming and J lost 1 base; unmatched junction nucleotides: 1. This CDR3 has 15 amino acids. CDR1 LGHDT and CDR2 YNNKEL come from the germline V gene (reference sequence).

This clonotype was seen many times. The chain couples TRBV4-1 to TRBJ2-5; D may be TRBD1 (6 bases). The ends were cut back, 2 bases at V and 4 bases at J, with 20 bases in the middle. CDR1 and CDR2 (germline): MGHRA, YSYEKL. This CDR3 comprises 17 residues. CDR3 sequence: CASSQRGQQGSGETQYF. CDR3 in DNA: TGCGCCAGCAGCCAAAGAGGACAACAGGGCTCCGGAGAGACCCAGTACTTC.

In its sample, this clonotype was seen a few times. The rearrangement uses TRBV10-3 and TRBJ1-2; D not resolved. Per germline, CDR1 ENHRY and CDR2 SYGVKD. The length of the CDR3 is 13 residues. Trimming removed 3 bases from V and 7 bases from J, with 12 bases in between. The CDR3 here is CAISDGRSRGYTF. The CDR3 nucleotides read TGTGCCATCAGTGATGGACGCAGCCGTGGCTACACCTTC.

For this clonotype: This may stem from a read error, because a much larger clone lies one nucleotide away. This chain uses TRBV29-1 with TRBJ1-1; possibly TRBD1 for D (5 bases). The germline V gene encodes CDR1 SQVTM and CDR2 ANQGSEA. The CDR3 extends over 14 amino acids. This CDR3 is CSVWGSPRNAEAFF. As DNA, the CDR3 is TGCAGCGTATGGGGCAGCCCAAGGAACGCTGAAGCTTTCTTT.

This clonotype was seen a handful of times. The J gene is TRBJ2-4, the V gene TRBV11-2, with no clear D. V lost 7 bases to trimming and J lost 0 bases, with 13 bases between them. Germline V gene data show CDR1 as SGHAT and CDR2 as FQNNGV. The CDR3 is 15 amino acids. In DNA, the CDR3 is TGTGCCAGCACCCATGCTCGACTAGCCAAAAACATTCAGTACTTC. It yields the protein CASTHARLAKNIQYF.

The table lists this clonotype with a few counts. The chain recombines TRBV30 with TRBJ2-1; D is undetermined. The CDR3 loop spans 15 amino acids. V shed 1 base and J shed 3 bases, with 13 bases lying between them. Germline assignment: CDR1 GTSNPN and CDR2 SVGIG (reference sequence). This chain's CDR3 is CAWSGSGDFYNEQFF. The CDR3, as DNA: TGTGCCTGGAGTGGGTCAGGCGATTTCTACAATGAGCAGTTCTTC.

The table lists this clonotype with a few counts. The chain links TRBV5-6 to TRBJ2-7; D gene uncertain. The CDR3 totals 13 residues. V was cut by 5 bases and J by 1 base, with 10 bases left in between. Per germline, CDR1 SGHDT and CDR2 YYEEEE. The CDR3 bases are TGTGCCAGCAGGTCAGAAAATTCCTACGAGCAGTACTTC. This translates into CASRSENSYEQYF.

The rearrangement joins TRBV6-5 to TRBJ2-3; D might be TRBD2 (5 bases). The CDR3 runs 13 residues. The germline V and J ends were trimmed by 7 bases and 6 bases, with 14 bases remaining between them. The V gene's germline CDR1 is MNHEY and CDR2 SVGAGI. CDR3 nucleotide sequence: TGTGCCAGCATAAGGGCGGGTGGGGATACGCAGTATTTT. It yields the protein CASIRAGGDTQYF.

This clonotype turned up a few times. J is TRBJ2-1 and V is TRBV6-1, with TRBD2 identical over 9 bases. Germline V lookup: CDR1 MNHNS, CDR2 SASEGT. V gave up 6 bases and J gave up 4 bases; unmatched junction bases: 7. This CDR3 has 15 residues. The CDR3 nucleotides are TGTGCCAGCAGCACGAGAGCGGGGGGTTACAATGAGCAGTTCTTC. Translated: CASSTRAGGYNEQFF.